Sequencing of this T cell receptor beta chain was carried out in a study of neurological immune-mediated disorders. Using its own MiXCR run on the 5' RACE reads, TCRdb lists one record per CDR3 protein. The top ten hold 6% of the sample, which has some 95,000 distinct CDR3 sequences, 3.5% to 4% seen once. V was cut by 0 bases and J by 1 base, with 10 bases left in between. Germline loops: CDR1 SGDLS, CDR2 YYNGEE. This CDR3 is built from 16 residues. This clonotype was picked up many times. The TCR was taken from a woman between 18 and 30 years old with multiple sclerosis. V is TRBV9 and J is TRBJ2-2; no clear D. Sequences were obtained from PBMCs. The CDR3 sequence is CASSVDSPRNTGELFF. CDR3 in DNA: TGTGCCAGCAGCGTAGATTCCCCGAGGAACACCGGGGAGCTGTTTTTT.